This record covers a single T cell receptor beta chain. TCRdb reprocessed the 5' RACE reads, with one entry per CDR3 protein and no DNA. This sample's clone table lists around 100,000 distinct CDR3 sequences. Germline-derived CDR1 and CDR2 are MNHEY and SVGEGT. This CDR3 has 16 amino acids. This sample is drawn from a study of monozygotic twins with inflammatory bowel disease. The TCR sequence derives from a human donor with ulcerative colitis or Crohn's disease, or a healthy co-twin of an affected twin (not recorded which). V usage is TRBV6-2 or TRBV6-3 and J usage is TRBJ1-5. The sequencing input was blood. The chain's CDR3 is CASSYSMARGNQPQHF.